This entry concerns a single TCR beta chain. Patients were aged 18 to 65, had disease duration under 2 months, and had newly diagnosed hyperthyroidism. Diagnoses used clinical symptoms, serum thyroxine and TRAb, thyroid ultrasound and orbital computed tomography. The data originate from a study of T cells in Graves' hyperthyroidism and ophthalmopathy. What was amplified from RNA transcripts were TCR beta CDR3 regions. When the TCR CDR3 underwent first-round RT-PCR, the HTBI primer set was used. TCRdb passed the multiplex PCR reads through MiXCR, listing each CDR3 protein once. The sample lists 90,000 to 120,000 distinct CDR3 sequences, more than 15% seen once, with around 44% in the top ten. The CDR3 loop spans 13 amino acids. V lost 4 bases and J 2 bases, leaving 7 bases between the germline ends. Germline V CDR1 and CDR2: MGHRA, YSYEKL.

The sequence derives from a woman aged 50 to 60 with Graves' hyperthyroidism. Sequencing was done on a sample of blood. The chain combines TRBV4-1 with TRBJ2-3, with D uncertain. The CDR3 region is CASSPLVTDTQYF. As DNA, the CDR3 is TGCGCCAGCAGCCCTCTAGTCACAGATACGCAGTATTTT.